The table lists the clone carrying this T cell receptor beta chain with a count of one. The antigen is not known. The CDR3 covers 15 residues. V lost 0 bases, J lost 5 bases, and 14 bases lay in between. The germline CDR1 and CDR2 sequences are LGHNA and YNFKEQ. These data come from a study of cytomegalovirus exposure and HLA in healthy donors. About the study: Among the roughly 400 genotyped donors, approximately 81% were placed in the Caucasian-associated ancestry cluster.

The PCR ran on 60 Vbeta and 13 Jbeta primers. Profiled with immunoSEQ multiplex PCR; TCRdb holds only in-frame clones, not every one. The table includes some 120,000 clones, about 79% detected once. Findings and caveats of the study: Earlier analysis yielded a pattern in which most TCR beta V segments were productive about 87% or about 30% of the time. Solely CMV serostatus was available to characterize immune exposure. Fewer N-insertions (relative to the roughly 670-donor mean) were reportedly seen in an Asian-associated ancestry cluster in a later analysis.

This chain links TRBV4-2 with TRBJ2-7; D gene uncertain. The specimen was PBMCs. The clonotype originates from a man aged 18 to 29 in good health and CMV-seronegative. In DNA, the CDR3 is TGTGCCAGCAGCCAAGATATAGGTGGCGGAGACGAGCAGTACTTC. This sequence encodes CASSQDIGGGDEQYF.